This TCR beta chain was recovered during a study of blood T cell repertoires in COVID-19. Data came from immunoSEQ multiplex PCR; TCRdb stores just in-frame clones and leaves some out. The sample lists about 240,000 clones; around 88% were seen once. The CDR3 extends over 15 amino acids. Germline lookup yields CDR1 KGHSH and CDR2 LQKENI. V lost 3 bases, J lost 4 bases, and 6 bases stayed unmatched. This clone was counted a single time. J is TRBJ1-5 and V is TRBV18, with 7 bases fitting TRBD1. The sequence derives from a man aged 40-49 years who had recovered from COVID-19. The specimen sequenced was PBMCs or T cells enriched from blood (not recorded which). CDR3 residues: CASSPATGDNQPQHF. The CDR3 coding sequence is TGTGCCAGCTCACCGGCCACAGGGGATAATCAGCCCCAGCATTTT.